This TCR beta chain was profiled in a study of T cell responses to AZD1222 COVID-19 vaccine. General study points: Following two doses of AZD1222, Spike-specific TCR breadth and depth rose. Repertoire samples came only from after the peak T cell response. Spike as a whole was targeted by vaccine-associated CD4 TCRs, dominant at 160-218 and 743-854.

Comments on this clone: The antigen is not known.

The protocol was immunoSEQ multiplex PCR, while the TCRdb copy is restricted to in-frame clones and leaves out a portion. The repertoire holds around 140,000 clones, under 95% seen once, with about 9.1% in the top ten. Germline V CDR1 and CDR2: SGHTA, FQGNSA. The V end lost 5 bases, the J end lost 3 bases, and 16 bases lay between the germline ends. The CDR3 consists of 15 residues. This TCR was sampled from an adult in good health. The sequenced sample was peripheral blood, obtained on day 0 of AZD1222 vaccination. The genes are TRBV7-2 and TRBJ1-1; D possibly corresponds to TRBD1 (5 bases). The CDR3 DNA reads as TGTGCCAGCAGCCCAACTATGGGGGGGGACACTGAAGCTTTCTTT. It codes for CASSPTMGGDTEAFF. Drawing the rest from reference TRBV7-2 and TRBJ1-1, the complete variable domain is GAGVSQSPSNKVTEKGKDVELRCDPISGHTALYWYRQSLGQGLEFLIYFQGNSAPDKSGLPSDRFSAERTGGSVSTLTIQRTQQEDSAVYLCASSPTMGGDTEAFFGQGTRLTVV.